This T cell receptor (beta chain) is drawn from a study of CD8 T cells in ankylosing spondylitis. Library preparation for TCR beta used quantitative 5'-RACE with molecular barcodes. TCRdb reprocessed the 5' RACE reads with MiXCR, giving one entry per CDR3 protein. This table holds some 8,900 distinct CDR3 sequences, about 3.9% found once. Study-wide points: In ankylosing spondylitis patients, matched synovial fluid reportedly showed significant enrichment of disease-linked clones. Relatively scarce in peripheral blood, disease-linked clones were CD8+. Blood from ankylosing spondylitis patients appeared to carry a characteristic roughly eight-variant TCR beta motif.

This clonotype was seen ten or more times. Its target is unknown. Germline CDR1 reads SGDLS; CDR2 reads YYNGEE. V trimming: 4 bases; J trimming: 1 base; junction bases outside the gene matches: 10. The CDR3 is 16 amino acids. The chain couples TRBV9 to TRBJ2-7; TRBD2 aligns across 8 bases. The TCR comes from a female donor with ankylosing spondylitis or in good health (not recorded which). The specimen sequenced was blood, either unsorted or a sorted T cell fraction (not recorded which). CDR3 loop: CASSPLPGGTSYEQYF. CDR3 sequence (DNA): TGTGCCAGCAGCCCCCTGCCGGGAGGGACTTCCTACGAGCAGTACTTC.